This TCR beta chain stems from a study of blood T cells in healthy people across ages. Study findings and constraints: Naive CD4+ cell counts and diversity both ran higher in long-lived than in aged donors.

Then a second PCR, running about 7 to 11 cycles, was carried out with a sample-barcoded 5' primer and a J-beta primer mix. The template-switch adaptor was a 5' adaptor with 12 random nucleotides. It tagged each cDNA molecule. Each sample yielded at least 3 million CDR3-containing paired-end reads. TCRdb independently ran MiXCR on the 5' RACE reads; one entry per CDR3 protein. The table has approximately 810,000 distinct CDR3 sequences, 25% to 30% seen once. Worth noting for this clonotype: Its antigen is still unknown.

Germline V gene data show CDR1 as LNHDA and CDR2 as SQIVND (reference sequence). The CDR3 extends over 20 amino acids. With V trimmed by 2 bases and J by 1 base, 10 bases remained unmatched. The chain links TRBV19 to TRBJ2-6; 11 bases match TRBD1. The sample comprised blood. This TCR was recovered from a woman older than 75 in good health. The CDR3 nucleotides are TGTGCCAGTAGTATAAGGACAGGGGGCGGTGGTCCGTCTGGGGCCAACGTCCTGACTTTC. Protein sequence: CASSIRTGGGGPSGANVLTF.